Sequencing of this T cell receptor beta chain was carried out in a study of molecular identifiers for immune sequencing clone quantification. Germline CDR1 and CDR2: DFQATT and SNEGSKA (reference sequence). The CDR3 consists of 15 residues. Trimming shortened V by 6 bases and J by 10 bases, and 24 bases separated the two germline ends. Sorted cell numbers of about 17,000 to 1,000,000, with 10%, 30% or 50% RNA, served as input for naive CD8 libraries. This clonotype occurred many times. One entry per CDR3 protein, called by TCRdb with MiXCR from the PCR reads. The table has fewer than 350,000 distinct CDR3 sequences, 20% to 25% seen once.

The TCR originated in a human donor in good health. Some libraries in this study had Jurkat cell RNA spiked in. The sample taken for sequencing was naive CD8+ T cells from blood, with Jurkat cell RNA spiked in. The subset was: FACS-sorted CD8+CD4-CCR7+CD45RA+ naive T cells. The chain couples TRBV20-1 to TRBJ1-4; D remains ambiguous. CDR3 region: CSAPPSGGVRAKLFF. Written as DNA, the CDR3 is TGCAGTGCCCCACCTTCTGGTGGGGTCCGAGCAAAACTGTTTTTT.